The present entry profiles one TCR beta chain with its context. Its antigen specificity is not known. No clone much larger than this one lies a single base away; base qualities are absent. This sample stems from a study of T cell repertoires in ileal Crohn's disease (dated by TCRdb to the late 2010s). About the full investigation: Median disease duration was approximately 8 years, and 35% to 40% of patients were identified as active smokers at the time of surgery. Surgery was performed for a complication in all patients, with stricturing disease in roughly 60% and penetrating disease in roughly 39%. Roughly half of the patients were given postoperative therapy, with 15 to 20 on anti-TNF agents and about a dozen on thiopurines. A prospective multicentre cohort supplied the roughly 57 Crohn's disease patients whose TCR repertoires were analysed. The study was conducted in parallel with a multicentre cohort built to find predictors of early endoscopic recurrence after ileocolonic resection. A Rutgeerts score higher than i0 was the definition used for endoscopic postoperative recurrence. A total of some 170 mucosal samples from some 60 patients were sequenced, with samples obtained at several locations on the surgical specimen and at postoperative endoscopy. The paper as a whole reports these results and caveats: Mucosal CD4 and CD8 T cells were sorted and sequenced only in a subgroup of patients, whose size was not stated. More high-frequency clones were carried by sorted CD8 T cells than by CD4 T cells, suggesting that mucosal expansions were mainly CD8. Patients who were active smokers at surgery had a significantly higher proportion of clonal expansions than non-smokers (roughly 24% vs 19%, p=0.02). Endoscopic recurrence was linked to a higher percentage of high-frequency clones at surgery, and recurrence occurred in every patient whose clonality exceeded 26.8% (18/57).

To be eligible, patients had to be adults with ileal or ileocolonic Crohn's disease and an indication for ileocolonic resection. Whole ileal mucosal biopsies were kept frozen at -80 degrees C prior to DNA extraction. Genomic DNA was isolated from frozen whole biopsies using a TRizol-based method, and the DNA was quantified with a NanoDrop 2000 spectrophotometer. The trim is 5 bases for V and 1 base for J, with a gap of 11 bases between the germline ends. The CDR3, cysteine through phenylalanine, is 14 amino acids long. Only CDR3 DNA remains: 42 bases, in frame from the first base. For CDR1 and CDR2, the germline V gene lists SNHLY and FYNNEI. Around 550 nanograms of biopsy DNA per sample were submitted for commercial TCRB immunosequencing. Adaptive Biotechnology amplified the CDR3 regions from genomic DNA with a two-step multiplex PCR designed to control amplification bias. Primers covering every V and J gene segment were used in the first PCR, while barcodes and Illumina adapters were added in the second PCR. CDR3 libraries were sequenced on an Illumina instrument. In the authors' own workflow: Analysis combined the vendor-provided pipelines with custom analysis of raw data in R/Bioconductor under R version 3.3.0. Clonality, which ranges from 0 to 1, was calculated as the inverse of the normalised Shannon entropy across all productive clones. The repertoire share taken up by the top 100 clones defined high-frequency clones, and only clones that passed a 95% confidence test were kept. Repertoire diversity was measured with the Simpson index, and overlap between samples was measured with the Morisita-Horn index. This is the immuneACCESS table as TCRdb keeps it, with only in-frame sequences that have V and J called. A part of the clones is gone; compared with another copy, unresolved V genes explain less than half, and the rest is unexplained. That table furnishes V, J and clone size, whereas the DNA furnished D and trimming. The sample data list about 30,000 clones, and 80% to 85% of these were observed just once. 4.5% to 6% of the sample is held by the ten biggest clonotypes.

What was sequenced was ileal tissue. The sequence joins TRBV2 to TRBJ1-1; the D gene is perhaps TRBD1, on 6 matching bases. This receptor was identified in an adult with Crohn's disease. The nucleotide sequence reads as follows: TGTGCCAGCAGTCAAACAGGGAAGAACACTGAAGCTTTCTTT. This translates into CASSQTGKNTEAFF.